This entry lists 11 T cell receptor beta chains sequenced from one sample in a study of identical twins. Using its own MiXCR run on the 5' RACE reads, TCRdb lists one record per CDR3 protein. The table shows some 240,000 distinct CDR3 sequences, with about 10% occurring only once. The sequencing input was memory T cells sorted from blood. These receptors originate from a man between 50 and 59 years old in good health.

DNA of the CDR3: TGTGCCATCAGTCGGGAGGTCAATCAGCCCCAGCATTTT. Translated: CAISREVNQPQHF. This chain uses TRBV10-3 with TRBJ1-5; D uncertain. Germline assignment: CDR1 ENHRY and CDR2 SYGVKD. The CDR3 consists of 13 residues. V lost 5 bases and J 3 bases, leaving 8 bases between the germline ends.

The sample holds a few counts of this clonotype. The chain links TRBV20-1 to TRBJ1-6; D gene unclear. CDR1 is DFQATT and CDR2 is SNEGSKA in the germline V gene (reference sequence). V lost 3 bases, J lost 8 bases, and 14 bases lay in between. The CDR3 loop spans 14 amino acids. The DNA of the CDR3 is TGCAGTGCTAGTAGCGACTCCAACCATTCACCCCTCCACTTT. Protein sequence: CSASSDSNHSPLHF.

This clonotype has a count of ten or more. Here the CDR3 DNA reads TGTGCCAGCTCACCACGGTTCGTCACCGGGGAGCTGTTTTTT. Its translation is CASSPRFVTGELFF. The chain uses TRBV18 and TRBJ2-2; D ambiguous. The V gene's germline CDR1 is KGHSH and CDR2 LQKENI. The V end was cut by 1 base, the J end by 4 bases, with 7 bases between. The CDR3 sequence is 14 residues long.

This clonotype was seen a few times. This rearrangement joins TRBV4-3 to TRBJ2-3, with D maybe TRBD1 (5 bases). Trimming shortened V by 0 bases and J by 4 bases, and 14 bases separated the two germline ends. Germline V gene data show CDR1 as LGHNA and CDR2 as YSLEER. The CDR3 covers 16 residues. The CDR3: CASSQEAARASDTQYF. The CDR3 DNA reads as TGCGCCAGCAGCCAAGAGGCAGCCAGGGCATCAGATACGCAGTATTTT.

This clonotype was recorded at least ten times. V and J are TRBV7-2 and TRBJ2-3; D is possibly TRBD2 (5 bases). This CDR3 has 17 residues. Germline V CDR1 and CDR2: SGHTA, FQGNSA. Trimming left V 5 bases short and J 5 bases short, with 23 bases between. The CDR3 reads CASSPGAMAGRLDTQYF. The CDR3 DNA follows: TGTGCCAGCAGCCCAGGAGCTATGGCGGGTCGCCTAGATACGCAGTATTTT.

This clonotype was counted a few times. The chain recombines TRBV27 with TRBJ2-6, with 7 bases aligning to TRBD1. With 6 bases clipped from V and 0 bases from J, the junction kept 8 bases outside the gene matches. The CDR3 has 17 residues. Germline V CDR1 and CDR2: MNHEY, SMNVEV (reference sequence). The CDR3 region is CASSRRDSISGANVLTF. In nucleotides, the CDR3 is TGTGCCAGCAGCCGACGGGACAGTATCTCTGGGGCCAACGTCCTGACTTTC.

The sample holds a few counts of this clonotype. The chain combines TRBV28 with TRBJ1-1; D perhaps matches TRBD1 (5 bases). Germline V gives CDR1 MDHEN, CDR2 SYDVKM. V was pared by 3 bases and J by 5 bases, with 10 bases between. This CDR3 has 13 amino acids. DNA of the CDR3: TGTGCCAGCAGTTTGGGGCTCAGGACTGAAGCTTTCTTT. This codes for CASSLGLRTEAFF.

V and J are TRBV5-5 and TRBJ1-6; no definite D call. This CDR3 spans 15 amino acids. The germline V gene has CDR1 SGHKS and CDR2 YYEKEE (reference sequence). Trimming removed 4 bases from V and 9 bases from J, with 17 bases in between. The CDR3 DNA reads as TGTGCCAGCAGCCTGGCGGGTGTGGTGGCTTCACCCCTCCACTTT. It codes for CASSLAGVVASPLHF.

This clonotype was counted between two and nine times. The gene calls are TRBV4-2 and TRBJ2-7; 10 bases agree with TRBD1. Trimming cost V 2 bases and J 4 bases; bases outside gene matches: 5. The CDR3 is made up of 15 amino acids. The V gene's germline CDR1 is LGHNA and CDR2 YNFKEQ. Here the CDR3 reads CASSQPGQGIYEQYF. CDR3 in DNA: TGTGCCAGCAGCCAACCGGGACAGGGGATATACGAGCAGTACTTC.

A few counts support this clonotype. The CDR3 loop is CASSYLQETQYF. DNA of the CDR3: TGTGCCAGCAGTTACTTACAAGAGACCCAGTACTTC. The gene calls are TRBV6-6 and TRBJ2-5; D is ambiguous. The germline V and J ends were trimmed by 1 base and 2 bases, with 2 bases remaining between them. The CDR3 runs to 12 residues. CDR1 MNHNY and CDR2 SVGAGI come from the germline V gene (reference sequence).

The chain employs TRBV20-1 and TRBJ2-7; no clear D gene. The CDR3 consists of 12 residues. Deletions cut 0 bases from V and 3 bases from J, with 6 bases between. Per the germline V gene, CDR1 is DFQATT and CDR2 is SNEGSKA (reference sequence). CDR3 protein: CSARDVGYEQYF. The CDR3 DNA follows: TGCAGTGCTAGAGACGTCGGCTACGAGCAGTACTTC.